The 8 T cell receptor beta chains presented below share a single source sample, sequenced in a study of beta chain features in type 1 diabetes. Overall study results and limits: In every one of the four CD4+ subsets, TCRB CDR3s were moderately but significantly shorter in Type 1 diabetes patients.

The antigens for these receptors are not known. Expressed TCRB transcripts got sequenced, as all isolated RNA was reverse transcribed. The repertoire was sequenced with immunoSEQ multiplex PCR; TCRdb's copy has only in-frame clones and lacks some. Among roughly 160,000 clones, roughly 8% were seen once, and the ten largest hold 0.5%. Sequenced material: central memory CD4+ T cells from blood. The receptors were gathered from a man aged 18 to 29 with type 1 diabetes.

This clone was seen only a few times. J is TRBJ1-2 and V is TRBV10-3; tentative D call: TRBD1 (5 bases). This CDR3 spans 13 amino acids. Germline lookup yields CDR1 ENHRY and CDR2 SYGVKD. Trimming took 5 bases from V and 4 from J, leaving 11 bases between them. CDR3 coding DNA: TGTGCCATCAGTCTGGACATGATCTATGGCTACACCTTC. It specifies CAISLDMIYGYTF.

This clone came up a few times. This CDR3 is CASSLVVQETQYF. For the CDR3, the DNA is TGTGCCAGCAGCCTAGTCGTCCAAGAGACCCAGTACTTC. V gene TRBV6-5 combines with J gene TRBJ2-5; D gene uncertain. The germline gives CDR1 MNHEY, CDR2 SVGAGI. The V and J ends lost 6 bases and 1 base respectively, with 9 bases between them. This CDR3 contains 13 residues.

In this sample, this clone turned up a few times. The genes are TRBV28 and TRBJ1-5, with D unclear. The V gene's germline CDR1 is MDHEN and CDR2 SYDVKM. With 5 bases removed from V and 9 bases from J, the gap between germline ends came to 14 bases. The CDR3 extends over 13 amino acids. This CDR3 is CASSLFPGRPQHF. The CDR3 nucleotides are TGTGCCAGCAGTCTCTTTCCCGGGAGGCCCCAGCATTTT.

The chain uses TRBV5-1 and TRBJ2-2; no clear D. CDR3 length: 15 amino acids. Trimming stripped 0 bases from V and 5 bases from J, with 11 bases between. Germline CDR1 reads SGHRS; CDR2 reads YFSETQ. The CDR3 DNA follows: TGCGCCAGCAGCTTGGTAGCCCCCCCGACCGGGGAGCTGTTTTTT. Translation: CASSLVAPPTGELFF.

There are a few counts of this clone. This sequence joins TRBV7-9 and TRBJ1-3, with D tentatively TRBD1 (5 bases). The germline CDR1 and CDR2 sequences are SEHNR and FQNEAQ (reference sequence). CDR3 length: 14 residues. The V gene lost 5 bases and the J gene lost 3 bases, with 11 bases spanning the gap. The CDR3 loop reads CASSTGGVGNTIYF. The CDR3 region has the DNA TGTGCCAGCAGCACCGGGGGAGTTGGAAACACCATATATTTT.

At least ten counts were recorded for this clone. The gene calls are TRBV4-3 and TRBJ2-7, with TRBD2 identical over 7 bases. This CDR3 comprises 13 residues. From germline, CDR1 is LGHNA and CDR2 YSLEER. Unmatched junction bases numbered 4, after V lost 1 base and J lost 7 bases. This CDR3 is CASSQVQGGEQYF. CDR3 coding DNA: TGCGCCAGCAGCCAAGTGCAGGGAGGGGAGCAGTACTTC.

This clone was observed a handful of times. The rearrangement joins TRBV7-6 to TRBJ2-3, with 9 bases identical to TRBD2. The CDR3 loop spans 16 amino acids. V dropped 1 base and J dropped 6; count of bases not matched to a gene: 8. The germline V gene encodes CDR1 SGHVS and CDR2 FNYEAQ. The chain's CDR3 is CASSLGPSGAVDTQYF. The DNA for the CDR3 is TGTGCCAGCAGCTTAGGCCCTAGCGGGGCCGTGGATACGCAGTATTTT.

The sample holds a few counts of this clone. The chain combines TRBV5-1 with TRBJ2-3; 12 bases line up with TRBD1. Trimming removed 3 bases from V and 5 bases from J; junction bases left unmatched: 4. CDR1 SGHRS and CDR2 YFSETQ come from the germline V gene. The CDR3 loop spans 15 amino acids. CDR3 amino acids: CASSSGTGGLDTQYF. The CDR3 DNA is TGCGCCAGCAGCTCCGGGACAGGGGGCTTAGATACGCAGTATTTT.